The T cell receptor beta chain under discussion was sequenced for a study of blood T cell repertoires in COVID-19. Study in general: Sample material is recorded as cDNA or gDNA derived from T cells, B-cell-depleted T cells, or PBMCs.

The V gene end was trimmed by 1 base and the J gene end by 6 bases; junction bases not matched to a gene: 17. In germline, CDR1 is SGDLS, CDR2 YYNGEE. The CDR3 sequence is 18 residues long. Seattle enrolled patients during active infection and tracked them longitudinally. Original processing methods: Amplification with reference gene primers provided the estimates of nucleated cell counts. The assay was immunoSEQ multiplex PCR, and TCRdb's table has in-frame clones only and misses some. V, J and clone size reflect that table, while D and trimming were determined from the DNA. The sample lists about 130,000 clones, roughly 90% occurring once.

The chain couples TRBV9 to TRBJ1-2; 8 nucleotides match TRBD1. Sequencing was done on a sample of peripheral blood. The receptor was isolated from a man in his sixties with COVID-19, enrolled during active disease. The CDR3 sequence: CASSVRMSNGQGQDGYTF. As DNA, the CDR3 is TGTGCCAGCAGCGTAAGAATGTCTAATGGACAGGGACAAGATGGCTACACCTTC. Looking up the rest from reference TRBV9 and TRBJ1-2 gives the full variable domain: DSGVTQTPKHLITATGQRVTLRCSPRSGDLSVYWYQQSLDQGLQFLIQYYNGEERAKGNILERFSAQQFPDLHSELNLSSLELGDSALYFCASSVRMSNGQGQDGYTFGSGTRLTVV.